This T cell receptor (beta chain) comes out of a study of OX40 agonist ivuxolimab in advanced cancers. Background for the entire study: Ivuxolimab was an agonistic, fully human IgG2 monoclonal antibody directed against OX40 (CD134), a costimulatory receptor. In the dose-escalation cohort, roughly 82% of patients were male, and the mean age was roughly 56 years with a range of about 20 to 80. Prior anti-PD-1, anti-PD-L1 or anti-CTLA-4 therapy was permitted, and checkpoint inhibitors had been received by 30% to 40% of dose-escalation patients. Peripheral TCRbeta sequencing was intended to test whether TCR sequence diversity was altered and clonal T-cell expansion was caused by ivuxolimab. Partial responses occurred in three dose-escalation patients, of whom one had hepatocellular carcinoma and two had cutaneous melanoma. Of the roughly 51 dose-escalation patients, hepatocellular carcinoma was present in 19, melanoma in roughly 15, renal cell carcinoma in 9 and head and neck cancer in 9. The paper describes the monotherapy dose-escalation part (N ≈ 50 patients) of the phase I trial of ivuxolimab. Intravenous ivuxolimab was administered to patients every 2 weeks at six dose levels: 0.01, 0.1, 0.3, 1.5, 3 and 10 mg/kg.

V is shortened by 3 bases, J by 2 bases, and the region joining them spans 22 bases. The germline V gene yields SGDLS for CDR1 and YYNGEE for CDR2. CDR3 length: 18 amino acids, cysteine to phenylalanine. CDR3 DNA is the only sequence kept; it has 54 bases, read in frame from the first base. The trial excluded patients who had a history of autoimmune disease or who were on systemic immunosuppression. Peripheral blood for TCR sequencing was drawn from every dose cohort at baseline, at cycle 4 day 1 and at cycle 7 day 1. The samples were taken from a phase I, first-in-human, multicenter, open-label dose-escalation trial of ivuxolimab. Adults with locally advanced or metastatic head and neck squamous cell, hepatocellular, melanoma or renal cell carcinoma were enrolled in the trial. Before TCR sequencing, CD4+ T cells and CD8+ T cells were sorted from peripheral blood as separate populations. As concerns this clone: Its binding antigen is unknown. No much larger clonotype is one base removed from it; base qualities were not supplied.

The full study reports these points: In the 0.1-3.0 mg/kg groups, partial responders were among the patients with the lowest normalized peripheral clonal expansion, particularly in CD8+ T cells. After ivuxolimab, CD8+ T cells had more expanded clones than CD4+ T cells on average. At doses of 0.1 to 3.0 mg/kg, clonal expansion of both CD4+ and CD8+ blood T cells was observed from baseline to week 6. Low levels of normalized T-cell clonal expansion were also seen in some patients who did not respond. The antigen specificity of the peripheral T cells that underwent clonal expansion was not determined.

Genomic DNA was isolated from the sorted cells so that the TCRbeta CDR3 region could be sequenced. The immunoSEQ Assay was used to sequence the TCRbeta CDR3 regions. TCRdb mirrors the immuneACCESS table, restricted to in-frame sequences. Some clones are absent from its copies; in checked studies, under half trace to an unresolved V gene, and the reason for the others is unknown. This sample lists about 73,000 clones; under 90% were detected once. The top ten hold less than 2.5% of the sample. The receptor's source is an adult with an advanced solid tumor such as melanoma, head and neck, liver or kidney cancer. This chain joins TRBV9 to TRBJ2-3, with the D gene possibly TRBD1 or TRBD2, each one fitting 7 bases. This specimen consisted of CD4+ or CD8+ T cells sorted from blood, obtained in a trial of the OX40 agonist ivuxolimab. The bases are TGTGCCAGCAGCGCCCGGACAGGCCGGACTAGTTTCACAGATACGCAGTATTTT. Its translation reads: CASSARTGRTSFTDTQYF.